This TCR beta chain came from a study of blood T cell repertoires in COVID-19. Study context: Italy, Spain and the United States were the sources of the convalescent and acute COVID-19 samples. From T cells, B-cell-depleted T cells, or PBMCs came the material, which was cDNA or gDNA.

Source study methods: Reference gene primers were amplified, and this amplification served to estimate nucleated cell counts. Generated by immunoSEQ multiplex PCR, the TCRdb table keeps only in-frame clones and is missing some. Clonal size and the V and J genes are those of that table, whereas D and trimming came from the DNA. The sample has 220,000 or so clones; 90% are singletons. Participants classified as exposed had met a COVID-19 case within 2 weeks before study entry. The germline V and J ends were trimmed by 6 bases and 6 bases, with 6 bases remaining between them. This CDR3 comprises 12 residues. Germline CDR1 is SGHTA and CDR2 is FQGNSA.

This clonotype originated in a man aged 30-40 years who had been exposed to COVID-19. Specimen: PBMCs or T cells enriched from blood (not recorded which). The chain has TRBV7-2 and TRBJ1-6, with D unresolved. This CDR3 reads CASRLSNSPLHF. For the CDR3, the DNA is TGTGCCAGCAGACTATCTAATTCACCCCTCCACTTT.